This T cell receptor (beta chain) was identified during a study of CD8 T cells in Susac syndrome. Trimming removed 0 bases from V and 6 bases from J, with 12 bases in between. There are 14 residues in the CDR3. CDR1 is SGDLS and CDR2 is YYNGEE in the germline V gene. The study used treatment-naive patients who had stable or active relapsing-remitting disease as multiple sclerosis controls. With random hexamers, 0.5 to 1 ug RNA was reverse transcribed. TCRdb independently ran MiXCR on the immunoSEQ multiplex PCR reads; one entry per CDR3 protein. Counted here are roughly 400,000 distinct CDR3 sequences, around 85% occurring once; the ten biggest clones make up roughly 0.11%.

The receptor was isolated from a human donor with multiple sclerosis. Sequenced sample: CD8+ T cells from PBMCs. The rearrangement joins TRBV9 to TRBJ1-1; no firm D call. CDR3 amino acids: CASSVVDDGAEAFF. The CDR3 DNA sequence: TGTGCCAGCAGCGTAGTCGACGATGGGGCTGAAGCTTTCTTT.